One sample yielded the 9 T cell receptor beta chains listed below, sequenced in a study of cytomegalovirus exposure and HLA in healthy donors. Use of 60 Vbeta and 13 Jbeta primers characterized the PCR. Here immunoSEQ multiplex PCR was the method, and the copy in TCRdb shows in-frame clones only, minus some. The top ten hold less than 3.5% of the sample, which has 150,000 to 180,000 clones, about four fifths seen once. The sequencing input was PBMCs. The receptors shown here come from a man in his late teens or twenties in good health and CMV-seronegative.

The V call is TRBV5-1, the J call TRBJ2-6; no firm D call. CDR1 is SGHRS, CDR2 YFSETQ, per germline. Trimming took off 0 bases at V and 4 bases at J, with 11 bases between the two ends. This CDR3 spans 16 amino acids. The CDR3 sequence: CASSLVQLGGANVLTF. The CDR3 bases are TGCGCCAGCAGCTTGGTTCAGCTCGGGGGGGCCAACGTCCTGACTTTC.

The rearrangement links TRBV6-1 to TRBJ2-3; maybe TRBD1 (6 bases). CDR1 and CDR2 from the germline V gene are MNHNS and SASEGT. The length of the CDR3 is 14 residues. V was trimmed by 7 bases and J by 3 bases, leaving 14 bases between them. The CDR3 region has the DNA TGTGCCAGCACCTTATCCCAGGGGACAGATACGCAGTATTTT. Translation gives CASTLSQGTDTQYF.

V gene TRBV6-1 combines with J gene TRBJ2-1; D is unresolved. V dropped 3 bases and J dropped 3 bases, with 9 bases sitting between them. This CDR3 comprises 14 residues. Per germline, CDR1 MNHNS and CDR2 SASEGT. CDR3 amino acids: CASSDGRYYNEQFF. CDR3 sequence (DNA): TGTGCCAGCAGTGATGGCAGGTACTACAATGAGCAGTTCTTC.

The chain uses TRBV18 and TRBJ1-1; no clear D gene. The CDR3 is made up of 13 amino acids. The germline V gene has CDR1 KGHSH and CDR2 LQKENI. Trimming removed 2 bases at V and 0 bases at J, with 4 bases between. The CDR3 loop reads CASSPNMNTEAFF. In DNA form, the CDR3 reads TGTGCCAGCTCACCAAACATGAACACTGAAGCTTTCTTT.

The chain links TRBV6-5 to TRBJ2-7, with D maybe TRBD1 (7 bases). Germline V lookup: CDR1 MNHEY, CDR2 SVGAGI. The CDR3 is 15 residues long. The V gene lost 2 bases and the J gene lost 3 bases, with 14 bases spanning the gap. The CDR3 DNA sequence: TGTGCCAGCAGTTACGGAGGGGACAGCAACTACGAGCAGTACTTC. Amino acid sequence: CASSYGGDSNYEQYF.

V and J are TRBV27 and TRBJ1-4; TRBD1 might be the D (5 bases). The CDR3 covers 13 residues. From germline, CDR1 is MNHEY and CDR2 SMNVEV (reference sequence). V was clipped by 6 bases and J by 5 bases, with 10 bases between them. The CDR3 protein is CASSIGGNEKLFF. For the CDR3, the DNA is TGTGCCAGCAGCATCGGGGGGAATGAAAAACTGTTTTTT.

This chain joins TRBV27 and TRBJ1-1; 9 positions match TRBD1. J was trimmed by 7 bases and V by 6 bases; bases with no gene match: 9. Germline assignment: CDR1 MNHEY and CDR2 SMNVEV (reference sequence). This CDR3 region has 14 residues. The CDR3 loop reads CASRIQGAQVEAFF. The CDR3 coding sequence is TGTGCCAGCAGAATACAGGGGGCGCAGGTTGAAGCTTTCTTT.

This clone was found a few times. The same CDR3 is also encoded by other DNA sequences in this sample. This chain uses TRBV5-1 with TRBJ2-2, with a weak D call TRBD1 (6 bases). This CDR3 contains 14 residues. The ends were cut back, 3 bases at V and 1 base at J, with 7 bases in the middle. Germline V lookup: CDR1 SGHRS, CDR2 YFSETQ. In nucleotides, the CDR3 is TGCGCCAGCAGCTCGGACAGGAACACCGGGGAGCTGTTTTTT. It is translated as CASSSDRNTGELFF.

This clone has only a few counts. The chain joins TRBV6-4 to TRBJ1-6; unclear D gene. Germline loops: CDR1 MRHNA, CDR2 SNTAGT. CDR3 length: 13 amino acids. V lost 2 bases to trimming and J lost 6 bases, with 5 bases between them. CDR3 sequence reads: CASSDRPNSPLHF. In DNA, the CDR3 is TGTGCCAGCAGTGACCGTCCTAATTCACCCCTCCACTTT.